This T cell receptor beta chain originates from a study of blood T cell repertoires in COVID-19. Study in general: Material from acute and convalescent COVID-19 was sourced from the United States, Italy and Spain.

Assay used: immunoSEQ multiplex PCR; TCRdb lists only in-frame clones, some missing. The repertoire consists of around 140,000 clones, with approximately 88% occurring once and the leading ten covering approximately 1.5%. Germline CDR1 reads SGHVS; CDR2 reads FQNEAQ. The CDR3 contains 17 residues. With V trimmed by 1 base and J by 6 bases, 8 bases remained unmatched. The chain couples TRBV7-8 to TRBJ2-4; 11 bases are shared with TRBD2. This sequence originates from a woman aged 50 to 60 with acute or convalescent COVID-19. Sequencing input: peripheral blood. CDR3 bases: TGTGCCAGCAGCTTAGAAGCACTAGCGGGAGCCTCAAACATTCAGTACTTC. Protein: CASSLEALAGASNIQYF.